This TCR beta chain comes out of a study of cytomegalovirus exposure and HLA in healthy donors. Study-level information: An analysis done earlier identified 90 million to 120 million unique TCR beta sequences from about 180 million T cells. Findings and limits, study-wide: Within an earlier analysis, most TCR beta V segments proved productive either about 90% or about 30% of the time.

CDR1 is MGHRA, CDR2 YSYEKL, per germline. V shed 6 bases and J shed 1 base, with 10 bases lying between them. This CDR3 comprises 14 residues. The study ran its PCR with 60 Vbeta and 13 Jbeta primers. Assay used: immunoSEQ multiplex PCR; TCRdb lists only in-frame clones, some missing. The sample includes roughly 150,000 clones, about 80% of them seen just once. Details on this clone: The antigen remains unidentified.

The V call is TRBV4-1, the J call TRBJ1-5, with a possible D match to TRBD1 (5 bases). The receptor's source is a man aged 25 to 40 in good health and CMV-seronegative. Sequencing was carried out using PBMCs. CDR3 sequence (DNA): TGCGCCAGCAGACCTTCAGGGAGCAATCAGCCCCAGCATTTT. Protein product: CASRPSGSNQPQHF.